This TCR beta chain was recovered during a study of blood T cell repertoires in COVID-19. Profiled with immunoSEQ multiplex PCR; TCRdb holds only in-frame clones, not every one. This table holds around 290,000 clones, around 86% found once. This CDR3 is 15 amino acids long. Germline CDR1 is MNHEY and CDR2 is SVGAGI. The V gene end was trimmed by 3 bases and the J gene end by 2 bases; junction bases not matched to a gene: 5. Sequencing used PBMCs or T cells enriched from blood (not recorded which). The genes are TRBV6-5 and TRBJ1-2; TRBD1 aligns across 8 bases. The clonotype was recovered from a woman aged 40 to 55 who had recovered from COVID-19. CDR3 DNA: TGTGCCAGCAGTTATGGGGGACAGGCGAACTATGGCTACACCTTC. It yields the protein CASSYGGQANYGYTF.